This TCR beta chain was sequenced during a study of shared clonotypes between healthy human individuals. On this clone: The same CDR3 also results from other DNA sequences found in this sample.

Libraries were prepared by immunoSEQ multiplex PCR; TCRdb keeps only in-frame clonotypes and omits some of them. The top ten hold approximately 0.4% of the sample, which has 2,500,000 or so clones, about 90% seen once. Per germline, CDR1 MDHEN and CDR2 SYDVKM. CDR3 size: 13 residues. V shed 2 bases and J shed 8 bases, with 12 bases lying between them. V usage is TRBV28 and J usage is TRBJ1-2, with a possible D match to TRBD1 (6 bases). Material for sequencing was naive CD4+ T cells from PBMCs. Subset in this sample: CD45RA+ positively selected. The clonotype was recovered from a man aged 18 to 30 in good health. Some clones in this sample may be carry-over from other donors' samples. This chain's CDR3 is CASSLTGGDGYTF. CDR3 sequence (DNA): TGTGCCAGCAGTTTAACTGGGGGCGACGGCTACACCTTC.